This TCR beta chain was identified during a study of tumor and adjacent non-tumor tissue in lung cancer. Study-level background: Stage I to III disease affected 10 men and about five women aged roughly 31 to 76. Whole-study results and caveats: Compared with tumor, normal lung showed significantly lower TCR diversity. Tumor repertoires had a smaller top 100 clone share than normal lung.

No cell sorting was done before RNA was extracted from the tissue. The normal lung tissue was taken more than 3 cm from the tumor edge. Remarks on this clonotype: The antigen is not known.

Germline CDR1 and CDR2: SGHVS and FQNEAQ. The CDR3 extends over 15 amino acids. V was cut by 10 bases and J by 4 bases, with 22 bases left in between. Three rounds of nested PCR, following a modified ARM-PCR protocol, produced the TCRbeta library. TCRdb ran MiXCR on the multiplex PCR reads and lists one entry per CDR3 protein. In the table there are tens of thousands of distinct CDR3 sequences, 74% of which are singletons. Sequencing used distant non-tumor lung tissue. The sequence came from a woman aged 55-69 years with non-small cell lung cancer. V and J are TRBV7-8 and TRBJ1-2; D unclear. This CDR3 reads CANTLGIGEIYGYTF. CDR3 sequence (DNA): TGTGCCAACACCCTAGGGATAGGAGAAATCTATGGCTACACCTTC.